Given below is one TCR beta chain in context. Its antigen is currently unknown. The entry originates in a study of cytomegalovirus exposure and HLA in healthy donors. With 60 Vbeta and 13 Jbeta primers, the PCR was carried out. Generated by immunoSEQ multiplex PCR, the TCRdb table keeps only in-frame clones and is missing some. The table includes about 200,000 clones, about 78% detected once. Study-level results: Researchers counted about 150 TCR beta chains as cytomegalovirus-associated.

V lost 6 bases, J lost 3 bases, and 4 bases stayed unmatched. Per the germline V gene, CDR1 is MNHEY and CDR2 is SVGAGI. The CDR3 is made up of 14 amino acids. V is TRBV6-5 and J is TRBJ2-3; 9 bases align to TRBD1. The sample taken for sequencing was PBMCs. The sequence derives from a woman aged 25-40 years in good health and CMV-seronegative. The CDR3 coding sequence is TGTGCCAGCAGGGCGACAGGGGGGACAGATACGCAGTATTTT. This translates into CASRATGGTDTQYF.